This passage covers 25 T cell receptor beta chains from one sample sequenced in a study of OX40 agonist ivuxolimab in advanced cancers. Sequencing was performed with immunoSEQ multiplex PCR; in TCRdb, only in-frame clones are kept and a portion is missing. The table records tens of thousands of clones, around 92% of them present only once. Sequenced here: CD4+ or CD8+ T cells sorted from blood, sampled in a trial of the OX40 agonist ivuxolimab. These receptors all stem from an adult with an advanced solid tumor such as melanoma, head and neck, liver or kidney cancer.

V gene TRBV5-4 combines with J gene TRBJ2-7; 7 nucleotides line up with TRBD2. Trimming at V came to 3 bases and at J to 2 bases, leaving 2 bases not matched to a gene. Looked up from germline, CDR1 is SGHNT and CDR2 is YYREEE (reference sequence). This CDR3 region has 13 residues. In DNA, the CDR3 is TGTGCCAGCAGCTGGGGGACTACCTACGAGCAGTACTTC. As protein: CASSWGTTYEQYF.

The chain joins TRBV6-5 to TRBJ1-2; no definite D call. V lost 0 bases, J lost 2 bases, and 10 bases lay in between. This CDR3 contains 15 residues. Germline V lookup: CDR1 MNHEY, CDR2 SVGAGI. The CDR3 loop is CASSYSHRTNYGYTF. The DNA of the CDR3 is TGTGCCAGCAGTTACTCTCACAGAACCAACTATGGCTACACCTTC.

The chain is built from TRBV6-5 and TRBJ1-2; D may be TRBD1 (5 bases). The CDR3 spans 12 residues. The germline gives CDR1 MNHEY, CDR2 SVGAGI. The germline V and J ends were trimmed by 6 bases and 6 bases, with 11 bases remaining between them. The CDR3 nucleotides are TGTGCCAGCAGCTTTGACAGAAATGGCTACACCTTC. Translation gives CASSFDRNGYTF.

The chain has TRBV29-1 and TRBJ2-7; no clear D gene. V was shortened by 5 bases and J by 2 bases, with 13 bases between the two germline ends. Germline V gene sequence: CDR1 SQVTM, CDR2 ANQGSEA. CDR3 length: 13 amino acids. As DNA, the CDR3 is TGCAGCGTTCGCGATGGAACAACCTACGAGCAGTACTTC. Its protein is CSVRDGTTYEQYF.

The chain employs TRBV27 and TRBJ2-7; a weak D match, TRBD2 (6 bases). V lost 6 bases to trimming and J lost 6 bases, with 18 bases between them. The CDR3 runs 14 residues. Germline lookup yields CDR1 MNHEY and CDR2 SMNVEV (reference sequence). CDR3 in DNA: TGTGCCAGCAGCCCAGGGACTCTCGCCAGCGAGCAGTACTTC. It specifies CASSPGTLASEQYF.

V gene TRBV11-2 combines with J gene TRBJ1-1; D is undetermined. Germline CDR1 SGHAT, CDR2 FQNNGV. Trimming took off 4 bases at V and 5 bases at J, with 8 bases between the two ends. This CDR3 region has 12 residues. CDR3 sequence (DNA): TGTGCCAGCAGCTGGGGAGGGACTGAAGCTTTCTTT. Encoded protein: CASSWGGTEAFF.

The J gene is TRBJ2-7, the V gene TRBV27; 8 bases align to TRBD2. Trimming took 7 bases from V and 4 from J; bases not matched to a gene: 12. Germline-derived CDR1 and CDR2 are MNHEY and SMNVEV (reference sequence). This CDR3 spans 15 amino acids. The CDR3: CASTISAGGVYEQYF. CDR3 coding DNA: TGTGCCAGCACCATCTCGGCGGGGGGCGTGTACGAGCAGTACTTC.

The chain combines TRBV6-5 with TRBJ2-1; the D gene is possibly TRBD2 (5 bases). Germline V gene sequence: CDR1 MNHEY, CDR2 SVGAGI. Trimming removed 4 bases from V and 0 bases from J, with 10 bases in between. The CDR3 covers 15 residues. Written as DNA, the CDR3 is TGTGCCAGCAGTTCGGGGAAGGGCTCCTACAATGAGCAGTTCTTC. This gives the protein CASSSGKGSYNEQFF.

This clone showed up just once. V usage is TRBV7-9 and J usage is TRBJ1-5; D uncertain. CDR3 length equals 12 residues. V lost 1 base and J 7 bases, leaving 5 bases between the germline ends. Germline V gene sequence: CDR1 SEHNR, CDR2 FQNEAQ (reference sequence). The CDR3 region has the DNA TGTGCCAGCAGCTTAGGGGCGCAGCCCCAGCATTTT. It codes for CASSLGAQPQHF.

J is TRBJ2-2 and V is TRBV2, with a weak D call TRBD2 (6 bases). In germline, CDR1 is SNHLY, CDR2 FYNNEI. V was shortened by 3 bases and J by 2 bases, with 10 bases between the two germline ends. CDR3 size: 15 residues. The CDR3, as DNA: TGTGCCAGCAGTGAGGAGGGGATTAACACCGGGGAGCTGTTTTTT. This translates into CASSEEGINTGELFF.

Only one count was recorded for this clone. This CDR3 is CASSPVLGEAYGYTF. CDR3 coding DNA: TGTGCCAGCAGTCCCGTGTTGGGAGAAGCCTATGGCTACACCTTC. This rearrangement joins TRBV7-9 to TRBJ1-2; D gene ambiguous. This CDR3 comprises 15 residues. Germline V gives CDR1 SEHNR, CDR2 FQNEAQ (reference sequence). V was cut by 6 bases and J by 4 bases, with 18 bases left in between.

This chain joins TRBV7-9 and TRBJ1-1, with 8 bases that match TRBD1. Looked up from germline, CDR1 is SEHNR and CDR2 is FQNEAQ (reference sequence). The CDR3 loop spans 15 amino acids. V trimming: 6 bases; J trimming: 0 bases; junction bases outside the gene matches: 6. The CDR3 is CASSPGQGMNTEAFF. CDR3 nucleotides: TGTGCCAGCAGTCCCGGACAGGGAATGAACACTGAAGCTTTCTTT.

This chain links TRBV5-1 with TRBJ1-3, with a tentative D call TRBD1 (5 bases). Trimming cost V 4 bases and J 4 bases, with 12 bases left between them. Germline V gene data show CDR1 as SGHRS and CDR2 as YFSETQ. The CDR3 spans 14 residues. For the CDR3, the DNA is TGCGCCAGCAGCCCCCAGGGTGGGGGAAACACCATATATTTT. It encodes CASSPQGGGNTIYF.

The chain recombines TRBV5-4 with TRBJ2-7, with TRBD1 matching 11 bases. From germline, CDR1 is SGHNT and CDR2 YYREEE (reference sequence). V was clipped by 4 bases and J by 0 bases; unmatched bases: 3. There are 15 residues in the CDR3. The CDR3 bases are TGTGCCAGCAGCACGGGACAGGGGGTCTCCTACGAGCAGTACTTC. Its translation: CASSTGQGVSYEQYF.

This chain uses TRBV7-9 with TRBJ2-2; tentative D call: TRBD1 (6 bases). This CDR3 contains 15 residues. The V gene lost 7 bases and the J gene lost 6 bases, with 18 bases spanning the gap. Germline-derived CDR1 and CDR2 are SEHNR and FQNEAQ (reference sequence). The CDR3 sequence: CASNTQGMVAGELFF. The CDR3 bases are TGTGCCAGCAATACACAGGGTATGGTGGCCGGGGAGCTGTTTTTT.

This clone was found once. The chain joins TRBV6-1 to TRBJ2-6, with 12 nucleotides matching TRBD2. Trimming took 0 bases from V and 3 from J; bases not matched to a gene: 6. Germline CDR1 reads MNHNS; CDR2 reads SASEGT. CDR3 length equals 19 residues. The CDR3 loop reads CASSEARLAGGLGANVLTF. In DNA, the CDR3 is TGTGCCAGCAGTGAAGCGCGGCTAGCGGGGGGGCTTGGGGCCAACGTCCTGACTTTC.

This chain links TRBV4-3 with TRBJ1-6; 8 nucleotides align to TRBD1. This CDR3 has 20 residues. The J segment lost 6 bases and the V segment lost 0 bases, leaving 16 bases of the junction unmatched. Germline values: CDR1 LGHNA, CDR2 YSLEER. The CDR3 sequence: CASSQDPHPWQGARNSPLHF. The CDR3 nucleotides are TGCGCCAGCAGCCAAGATCCCCATCCCTGGCAGGGGGCGCGTAATTCACCCCTCCACTTT.

This chain connects TRBV5-1 to TRBJ2-7; D not resolved. The CDR3 loop spans 13 amino acids. The V gene's germline CDR1 is SGHRS and CDR2 YFSETQ. Trimming left V 0 bases short and J 4 bases short, with 8 bases between. This chain's CDR3 is CASSLGPLYEQYF. The CDR3 nucleotides are TGCGCCAGCAGCTTGGGGCCCCTTTACGAGCAGTACTTC. Based on the CDR3 plus reference TRBV5-1 and TRBJ2-7, the full variable domain is KAGVTQTPRYLIKTRGQQVTLSCSPISGHRSVSWYQQTPGQGLQFLFEYFSETQRNKGNFPGRFSGRQFSNSRSEMNVSTLELGDSALYLCASSLGPLYEQYFGPGTRLTVT.

V usage is TRBV7-6 and J usage is TRBJ1-1; no definite D call. The germline V and J ends were trimmed by 1 base and 6 bases, with 3 bases remaining between them. The CDR3 has 11 amino acids. CDR1 and CDR2 from the germline V gene are SGHVS and FNYEAQ. CDR3 protein: CASSLDPEAFF. The CDR3 DNA follows: TGTGCCAGCAGCTTAGATCCTGAAGCTTTCTTT.

The CDR3 DNA reads as TGTGCCAGCAGCTTAGTCCGGACGTACACTGAAGCTTTCTTT. Translating gives CASSLVRTYTEAFF. J is TRBJ1-1 and V is TRBV13; D remains unclear. Per germline, CDR1 PRHDT and CDR2 FYEKMQ (reference sequence). Trimming stripped 1 base from V and 3 bases from J, with 9 bases between. This CDR3 comprises 14 residues.

The V and J genes are TRBV28 and TRBJ1-1; perhaps TRBD1 as D (6 bases). Germline-derived CDR1 and CDR2 are MDHEN and SYDVKM. Trimming shortened V by 3 bases and J by 6 bases, and 20 bases separated the two germline ends. There are 16 residues in the CDR3. The DNA of the CDR3 is TGTGCCAGCAGTTTCGCGGAGACAGGTTATAACGCTGAAGCTTTCTTT. Protein sequence: CASSFAETGYNAEAFF.

The chain links TRBV15 to TRBJ2-6; 7 nucleotides agree with TRBD1. Germline V CDR1 and CDR2: LNHNV, YYDKDF (reference sequence). This CDR3 region has 20 residues. V shed 1 base, J shed 2 bases, and the junction held 14 bases outside the gene matches. The chain's CDR3 is CATSRGRQGLLAAGANVLTF. The CDR3 DNA is TGTGCCACCAGCAGAGGCAGACAGGGCCTGCTTGCCGCTGGGGCCAACGTCCTGACTTTC.

The chain recombines TRBV27 with TRBJ1-1, with D possibly matching TRBD1 (5 bases). Germline V gene data show CDR1 as MNHEY and CDR2 as SMNVEV (reference sequence). V shed 8 bases and J shed 4 bases, with 11 bases lying between them. This CDR3 has 12 residues. CDR3 amino acids: CASRRGVTEAFF. Written as DNA, the CDR3 is TGTGCCAGCCGGAGGGGTGTCACTGAAGCTTTCTTT.

This clone appeared a single time. The V and J genes are TRBV6-5 and TRBJ2-6; D is uncertain. V lost 5 bases and J 0 bases, leaving 8 bases between the germline ends. The CDR3 runs to 15 residues. Germline loops: CDR1 MNHEY, CDR2 SVGAGI. CDR3 coding DNA: TGTGCCAGCAGTCCTCACATCTCTGGGGCCAACGTCCTGACTTTC. This codes for CASSPHISGANVLTF.

The rearrangement uses TRBV27 and TRBJ2-7; possibly TRBD1 or TRBD2 for D (5 bases each). The CDR3 has 14 amino acids. CDR1 is MNHEY and CDR2 is SMNVEV in the germline V gene (reference sequence). V lost 5 bases and J 7 bases, leaving 18 bases between the germline ends. This chain's CDR3 is CASSGWGKLGEQYF. CDR3 nucleotide sequence: TGTGCCAGCAGTGGCTGGGGGAAGCTTGGGGAGCAGTACTTC.